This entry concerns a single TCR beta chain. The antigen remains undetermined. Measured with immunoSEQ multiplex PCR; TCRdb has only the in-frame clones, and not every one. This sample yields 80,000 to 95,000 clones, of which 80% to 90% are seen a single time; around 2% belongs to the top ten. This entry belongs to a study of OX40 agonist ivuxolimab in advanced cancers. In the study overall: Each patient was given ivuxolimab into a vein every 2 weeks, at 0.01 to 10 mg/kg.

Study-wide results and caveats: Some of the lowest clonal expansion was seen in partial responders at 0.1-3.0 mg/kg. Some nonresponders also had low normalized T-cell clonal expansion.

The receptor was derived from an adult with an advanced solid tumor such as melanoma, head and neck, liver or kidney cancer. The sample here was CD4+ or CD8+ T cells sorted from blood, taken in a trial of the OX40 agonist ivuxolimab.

The CDR3 nucleotides are TGTGCCTGGAGTGTCCGGAATTCTGGGGCCAACGTCCTGACTTTC. Residues: CAWSVRNSGANVLTF. The gene calls are TRBV30 and TRBJ2-6; D gene uncertain. This CDR3 has 15 amino acids. Germline loops: CDR1 GTSNPN, CDR2 SVGIG (reference sequence). Trimming removed 0 bases at V and 1 base at J, with 7 bases between.